Listed here are 18 T cell receptor beta chains from one sample, sequenced in a study of CD8+ T cells in alopecia areata. Once RNA had been extracted, it was reverse transcribed into cDNA to act as the sequencing template. Profiled with immunoSEQ multiplex PCR; TCRdb holds only in-frame clones, not every one. The sample carries roughly 100,000 clones, 70% to 90% recorded once. The treatment was: oral pan-JAK inhibitor, 5-10 mg twice daily. This specimen consisted of CD8+ T cells sorted from blood, obtained between weeks 30 and 35, from a patient treated with tofacitinib. These receptors came from a human donor with alopecia areata.

The chain employs TRBV2 and TRBJ2-2, with D possibly TRBD1 on 5 matching bases. Deletions cut 7 bases from V and 3 bases from J, with 9 bases between. In germline, CDR1 is SNHLY, CDR2 FYNNEI. The CDR3 is 13 residues long. The CDR3 DNA sequence: TGTGCCAGCACGGACATATACACCGGGGAGCTGTTTTTT. Translating it yields CASTDIYTGELFF. The full variable domain, rest sourced from reference TRBV2 and TRBJ2-2, is EPEVTQTPSHQVTQMGQEVILRCVPISNHLYFYWYRQILGQKVEFLVSFYNNEISEKSEIFDDQFSVERPDGSNFTLKIRSTKLEDSAMYFCASTDIYTGELFFGEGSRLTVL.

A few counts support this clone. V usage is TRBV5-4 and J usage is TRBJ2-3; D is perhaps TRBD1 (5 bases). V was cut by 0 bases and J by 0 bases, with 8 bases left in between. Per germline, CDR1 SGHNT and CDR2 YYREEE (reference sequence). The CDR3 spans 15 residues. CDR3 in amino acids: CASSLVRQSTDTQYF. CDR3 DNA sequence: TGTGCCAGCAGCTTGGTTCGACAGAGCACAGATACGCAGTATTTT.

This chain uses TRBV13 with TRBJ2-7; no clear D. Trimming took off 5 bases at V and 3 bases at J, with 14 bases between the two ends. CDR3 length: 14 amino acids. Germline assignment: CDR1 PRHDT and CDR2 FYEKMQ (reference sequence). The CDR3 sequence is CASSPPAADYEQYF. The CDR3 DNA reads as TGTGCCAGCAGCCCACCCGCGGCAGACTACGAGCAGTACTTC.

The CDR3 DNA reads as TGTGCCAGCAGTGAAGACGGCAACAGGAGGATCCCCTACGAGCAGTACTTC. It is translated as CASSEDGNRRIPYEQYF. This rearrangement joins TRBV6-1 to TRBJ2-7; TRBD1 or TRBD2 may be the D gene (5 bases each). V was trimmed by 1 base and J by 2 bases, leaving 18 bases between them. CDR3 length: 17 residues. In germline, CDR1 is MNHNS, CDR2 SASEGT.

This chain joins TRBV2 and TRBJ2-7; TRBD1 matches at 8 bases. Germline V CDR1 and CDR2: SNHLY, FYNNEI. CDR3 length: 14 residues. The V and J ends lost 6 bases and 3 bases, in that order; junction bases with no gene match: 7. CDR3 DNA sequence: TGTGCCAGCAGGCTGGGACAGGACTTCTACGAGCAGTACTTC. This translates into CASRLGQDFYEQYF.

CDR3 amino acids: CASSLTVADYHSGANVLTF. CDR3 nucleotide sequence: TGTGCCAGCAGCTTAACTGTGGCAGATTATCACTCTGGGGCCAACGTCCTGACTTTC. This sequence joins TRBV7-3 and TRBJ2-6; no clear D gene. The CDR3 is made up of 19 amino acids. Trimming removed 0 bases at V and 0 bases at J, with 15 bases between. Germline V gene sequence: CDR1 SGHTA, CDR2 FQGTGA.

This rearrangement joins TRBV13 to TRBJ2-1; D perhaps matches TRBD2 (5 bases). Trimming pared 5 bases from V and 0 bases from J, leaving 14 bases between. Per the germline V gene, CDR1 is PRHDT and CDR2 is FYEKMQ (reference sequence). This CDR3 region has 16 residues. The CDR3 nucleotides read TGTGCCAGCAGCCCACCTCGGGGAACCTCCTACAATGAGCAGTTCTTC. It specifies CASSPPRGTSYNEQFF. The complete variable domain, with remaining parts taken from reference TRBV13 and TRBJ2-1, reads AAGVIQSPRHLIKEKRETATLKCYPIPRHDTVYWYQQGPGQDPQFLISFYEKMQSDKGSIPDRFSAQQFSDYHSELNMSSLELGDSALYFCASSPPRGTSYNEQFFGPGTRLTVL.

The V and J genes are TRBV5-1 and TRBJ2-2, with unresolved D. Germline CDR1 reads SGHRS; CDR2 reads YFSETQ. The CDR3 sequence is 15 residues long. V lost 0 bases, J lost 0 bases, and 6 bases lay in between. As DNA, the CDR3 is TGCGCCAGCAGCTTGGAGCCAGCGAACACCGGGGAGCTGTTTTTT. It codes for CASSLEPANTGELFF.

This rearrangement joins TRBV12-2 to TRBJ1-3. TRBV12-2 is tagged as a pseudogene. CDR3 length: 15 amino acids. The CDR3 nucleotides are TGTGCAAGTCGGGAGGACACTAGCTCTGGAAACACCATATATTTT. Encoded protein: CASREDTSSGNTIYF.

This chain connects TRBV29-1 to TRBJ2-7, with no clear D. The CDR3 runs 14 residues. In germline, CDR1 is SQVTM, CDR2 ANQGSEA. V lost 4 bases to trimming and J lost 4 bases, with 17 bases between them. CDR3 region: CSVVAGRWSYEQYF. In nucleotides, the CDR3 is TGCAGCGTTGTAGCAGGACGGTGGTCTTACGAGCAGTACTTC.

The chain has TRBV29-1 and TRBJ2-1; TRBD2 agrees at 10 bases. The CDR3 runs 15 residues. The junction had 10 bases not matched to a gene; V was cut back by 4 bases and J by 7 bases. Per the germline V gene, CDR1 is SQVTM and CDR2 is ANQGSEA. The DNA of the CDR3 is TGCAGCGTTGTATCGGCTAGCGGGAGTATGAATGAGCAGTTCTTC. Translating it yields CSVVSASGSMNEQFF.

The J gene is TRBJ2-5, the V gene TRBV9, with 12 bases aligning to TRBD1. The V and J ends lost 0 bases and 11 bases, in that order; junction bases with no gene match: 11. The CDR3 is 16 amino acids. Germline values: CDR1 SGDLS, CDR2 YYNGEE. Here the CDR3 DNA reads TGTGCCAGCAGCGTAGACCCGGGACAGGGGGCGCGGGAGCAGTACTTC. This gives the protein CASSVDPGQGAREQYF.

V and J are TRBV6-1 and TRBJ2-7, with 7 bases identical to TRBD1. This CDR3 is 16 amino acids long. Germline values: CDR1 MNHNS, CDR2 SASEGT. V dropped 1 base and J dropped 7; count of bases not matched to a gene: 13. The CDR3 DNA follows: TGTGCCAGCAGTGAAGAAGTAACAGGGGCGCATTTTGAGCAGTACTTC. It specifies CASSEEVTGAHFEQYF.

The chain employs TRBV29-1 and TRBJ2-2; 10 bases are shared with TRBD1. V shed 0 bases and J 6 bases; nucleotides not matched to a gene: 4. In germline, CDR1 is SQVTM, CDR2 ANQGSEA. This CDR3 is 15 amino acids long. The CDR3 bases are TGCAGCGTTGAAGAACCGGACAGGGGGTCCGGGGAGCTGTTTTTT. The encoded protein is CSVEEPDRGSGELFF.

The chain uses TRBV29-1 and TRBJ1-1; 9 bases fit TRBD1. This CDR3 comprises 15 residues. Germline V lookup: CDR1 SQVTM, CDR2 ANQGSEA. The V segment lost 6 bases and the J segment 1 base; nucleotides outside the gene matches: 9. This chain's CDR3 is CSVAGTGRGNTEAFF. The CDR3 region has the DNA TGCAGCGTCGCCGGGACAGGGAGGGGGAACACTGAAGCTTTCTTT.

This clone was detected only a few times. The V and J genes are TRBV7-9 and TRBJ2-4, with D maybe TRBD1 (6 bases). Looked up from germline, CDR1 is SEHNR and CDR2 is FQNEAQ (reference sequence). This CDR3 spans 14 amino acids. Trimming left V 5 bases short and J 8 bases short, with 16 bases between. In nucleotides, the CDR3 is TGTGCCAGCAGCCCCCGGGAATCAGGGGACATTCAGTACTTC. Protein sequence: CASSPRESGDIQYF. The whole variable domain, remainder taken from reference TRBV7-9 and TRBJ2-4, is DTGVSQNPRHKITKRGQNVTFRCDPISEHNRLYWYRQTLGQGPEFLTYFQNEAQLEKSRLLSDRFSAERPKGSFSTLEIQRTEQGDSAMYLCASSPRESGDIQYFGAGTRLSVL.

The rearrangement uses TRBV7-6 and TRBJ2-3, with D possibly being TRBD2 (5 bases). The V end lost 8 bases, the J end lost 0 bases, and 6 bases lay between the germline ends. In germline, CDR1 is SGHVS, CDR2 FNYEAQ. The CDR3 is made up of 12 amino acids. CDR3: CASRGSTDTQYF. The CDR3 DNA sequence: TGTGCCAGCCGCGGGAGCACAGATACGCAGTATTTT.

The gene calls are TRBV10-3 and TRBJ2-3; 11 nucleotides agree with TRBD2. The V and J ends lost 1 base and 1 base, in that order; junction bases with no gene match: 4. The CDR3 is made up of 17 amino acids. From germline, CDR1 is ENHRY and CDR2 SYGVKD. In DNA form, the CDR3 reads TGTGCCATCAGTGAGTTAGCGGGGGGGCCAGGCACAGATACGCAGTATTTT. Translated, it gives CAISELAGGPGTDTQYF.